This T cell receptor (beta chain) derives from a study of blood T cell repertoires in COVID-19. Study as a whole: Donors in the United States, Italy and Spain gave samples during acute or convalescent COVID-19. PBMCs, B-cell-depleted T cells, or T cells were the source of the cDNA or gDNA that made up the material.

In the study's own analysis: Estimation of nucleated cell counts was performed using reference gene primer amplification. Assay: immunoSEQ multiplex PCR; the TCRdb copy retains only in-frame clones and omits some. D and trimming come from the DNA, and the V and J calls and clone size come from that table. The profile shows fewer than 350,000 clones, about 91% of them singletons. Germline CDR1 is LGHDT and CDR2 is YNNKEL (reference sequence). This CDR3 has 15 amino acids. The ends lost 6 bases at V and 0 bases at J; junction bases unmatched: 5. Seattle-derived patients entered the study during active infection and were followed longitudinally.

Input material: peripheral blood. The source of this sequence is a woman in her thirties with COVID-19, enrolled during active disease. The rearrangement joins TRBV3-1 (or the pseudogene TRBV3-2) to TRBJ1-3; TRBD1 agrees at 7 bases. CDR3 amino acids: CASSQQGSSGNTIYF. CDR3 sequence (DNA): TGTGCCAGCAGTCAACAGGGGAGCTCTGGAAACACCATATATTTT.